This TCR beta chain is from a study of blood T cell repertoires in COVID-19. For the study at large: Sources were T cells, B-cell-depleted T cells, or PBMCs; the material itself was cDNA or gDNA.

Using immunoSEQ multiplex PCR, the repertoire was profiled, and TCRdb retains in-frame clones only, with some absent. This sample carries some 240,000 clones, 70% to 85% of them seen once, and the ten largest clones take approximately 1.5%. Germline V gives CDR1 LGHDT, CDR2 YNNKEL (reference sequence). Trimming shortened V by 2 bases and J by 5 bases, and 12 bases separated the two germline ends. CDR3 length equals 14 residues. The receptor's source is a woman in her thirties or forties who had recovered from COVID-19. The material sequenced was peripheral blood. This chain connects TRBV3-1 (or the pseudogene TRBV3-2) to TRBJ1-1; D is perhaps TRBD1 (5 bases). The CDR3 DNA sequence: TGTGCCAGCAGCCAAACGACAGACAATACTGAAGCTTTCTTT. Translated: CASSQTTDNTEAFF.